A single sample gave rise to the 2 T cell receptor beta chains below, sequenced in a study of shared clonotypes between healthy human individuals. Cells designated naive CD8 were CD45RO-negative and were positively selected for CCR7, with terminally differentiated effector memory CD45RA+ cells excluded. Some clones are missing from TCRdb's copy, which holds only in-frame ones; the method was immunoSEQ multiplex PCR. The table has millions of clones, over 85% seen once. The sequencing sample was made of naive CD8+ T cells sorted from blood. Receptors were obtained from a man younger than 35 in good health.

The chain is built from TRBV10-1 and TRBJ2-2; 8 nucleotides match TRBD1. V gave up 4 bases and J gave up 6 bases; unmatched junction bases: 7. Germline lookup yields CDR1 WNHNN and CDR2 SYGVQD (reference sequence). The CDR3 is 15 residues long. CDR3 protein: CASSAGQGGAGELFF. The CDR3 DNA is TGCGCCAGCAGTGCAGGACAGGGCGGCGCCGGGGAGCTGTTTTTT.

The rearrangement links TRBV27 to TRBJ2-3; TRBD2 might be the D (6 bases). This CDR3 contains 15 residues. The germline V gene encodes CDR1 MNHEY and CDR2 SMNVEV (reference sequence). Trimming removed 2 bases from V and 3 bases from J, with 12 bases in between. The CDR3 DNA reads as TGTGCCAGCAGTTTAACAGCGGGCCTGACAGATACGCAGTATTTT. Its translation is CASSLTAGLTDTQYF.